This TCR beta chain derives from a study of T cells expressing NK-cell markers. The CDR3 extends over 14 amino acids. CDR1 and CDR2 from the germline V gene are MGHRA and YSYEKL. TCRdb reprocessed the 5' RACE reads; each CDR3 protein has one entry and no DNA is given. The sample data list 400,000 or so distinct CDR3 sequences. This rearrangement joins TRBV4-1 to TRBJ2-1; with no DNA, the TCRdb D assignment of TRBD2 cannot be verified. This clonotype originated in a woman in her forties or fifties in good health. Sequencing used blood T cells: a sorted CD56 or NKG2C T cell subset, CD4+ or CD8+ T cells, or bulk PBMC T cells (not recorded which). The CDR3 spells CASSLGTSYDEQFF.